The subject of this entry is one T cell receptor (beta chain). Its specificity is not known. The source of the sample is a study of cytomegalovirus exposure and HLA in healthy donors. Points from the study as a whole: Cytomegalovirus status was reportedly diagnosed by the classifier with high sensitivity and specificity. There were a few CMV-associated chains whose specificity for CMV antigens was confirmed in vitro.

From germline, CDR1 is SNHLY and CDR2 FYNNEI. This CDR3 contains 17 residues. The V gene end was trimmed by 11 bases and the J gene end by 2 bases; junction bases not matched to a gene: 10. TCRdb's table, derived via immunoSEQ multiplex PCR, lists solely in-frame clones and lacks some. The sample lists 90,000 to 150,000 clones, around 86% seen once, with 4% to 6% in the top ten. The source is a man between 18 and 29 years old in good health and CMV-seronegative. The sample was PBMCs. The chain links TRBV2 to TRBJ2-1; 15 bases align to TRBD2. The CDR3 region has the DNA TGTGCCGTGGGACTAGCGGGGGGCGAACAACCCTACAATGAGCAGTTCTTC. Translated, it gives CAVGLAGGEQPYNEQFF. The variable domain in full, completed from reference TRBV2 and TRBJ2-1, reads EPEVTQTPSHQVTQMGQEVILRCVPISNHLYFYWYRQILGQKVEFLVSFYNNEISEKSEIFDDQFSVERPDGSNFTLKIRSTKLEDSAMYFCAVGLAGGEQPYNEQFFGPGTRLTVL.